This T cell receptor (beta chain) was retrieved from a study of identical twins. MiXCR, run by TCRdb on the 5' RACE reads, gives a single entry per CDR3 protein. The table shows 310,000 or so distinct CDR3 sequences, with 8% to 9.5% occurring only once. This clonotype appeared many times. Trimming removed 8 bases from V and 3 bases from J; junction bases left unmatched: 13. The CDR3 length is 15 residues. Germline V CDR1 and CDR2: SGHRS, YFSETQ. In addition, the sample was reused for a study of yellow fever vaccine responses in identical twins.

The chain carries TRBV5-1 and TRBJ2-7; 8 positions agree with TRBD1. The material sequenced was CD8+ T cells sorted from blood. The sequence derives from a woman between 18 and 29 years old in good health. CDR3 amino acids: CASTLMTGELYEQYF. CDR3 nucleotides: TGCGCCAGTACGCTCATGACAGGGGAGCTCTACGAGCAGTACTTC.